The sequence of this T cell receptor beta chain was determined in a study of T cells in Graves' hyperthyroidism and ophthalmopathy. Study outcomes and limitations: Most clonotypes that expanded in the thyroid above 0.001 also showed up in blood.

Of note for this clonotype: Its cognate antigen is unknown.

The CDR3 has 16 residues. With 3 bases removed from V and 7 bases from J, the gap between germline ends came to 21 bases. CDR1 and CDR2 from the germline V gene are MDHEN and SYDVKM. TCR beta CDR3 region amplification was performed from RNA transcripts. HTBI primers drove first-round RT-PCR of the TCR CDR3. TCRdb redid the calling of the multiplex PCR reads with MiXCR, one entry per CDR3 protein. The data hold about 590,000 distinct CDR3 sequences, with 15% to 18% observed a single time. Exclusion followed for patients with uncontrolled infection, other autoimmune disease, pregnancy or lactation. The TCR originated in a woman aged 25 to 39 with Graves' hyperthyroidism. The chain links TRBV28 to TRBJ1-2; weak D call: TRBD1 (6 bases). Specimen: blood. As DNA, the CDR3 is TGTGCCAGCAGTTTTAGTGCAGGAACAGGGTCTAGTGGCTACACCTTC. Amino acids: CASSFSAGTGSSGYTF.